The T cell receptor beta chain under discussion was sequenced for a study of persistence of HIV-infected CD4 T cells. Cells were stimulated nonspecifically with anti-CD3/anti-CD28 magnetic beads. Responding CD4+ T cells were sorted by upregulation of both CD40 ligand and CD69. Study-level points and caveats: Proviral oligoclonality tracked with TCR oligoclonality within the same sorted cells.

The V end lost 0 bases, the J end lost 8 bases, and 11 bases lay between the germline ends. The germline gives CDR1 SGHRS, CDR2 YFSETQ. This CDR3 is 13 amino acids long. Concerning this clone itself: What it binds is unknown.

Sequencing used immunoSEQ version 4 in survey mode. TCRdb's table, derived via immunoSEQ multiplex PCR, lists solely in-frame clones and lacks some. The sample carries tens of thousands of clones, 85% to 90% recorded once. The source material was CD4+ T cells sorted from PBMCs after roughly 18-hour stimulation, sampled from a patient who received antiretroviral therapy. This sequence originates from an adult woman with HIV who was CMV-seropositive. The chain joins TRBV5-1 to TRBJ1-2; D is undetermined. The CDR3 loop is CASSLDSRVGYTF. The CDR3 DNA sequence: TGCGCCAGCAGCTTGGACAGCCGCGTAGGCTACACCTTC.